The 16 T cell receptor beta chains reported below all come from one sample, sequenced in a study of PD-L1 blockade in urothelial cancer. Assay: immunoSEQ multiplex PCR; the TCRdb copy retains only in-frame clones and omits some. The data contain tens of thousands of clones, roughly 90% of them singletons. Regarding time point: pretreatment peripheral blood. Sequenced material: PBMCs, taken around atezolizumab (anti-PD-L1) treatment. The source is a man in his fifties or sixties with urothelial cancer.

This clone was detected once. The chain has TRBV18 and TRBJ2-2; 7 bases agree with TRBD2. The germline V gene has CDR1 KGHSH and CDR2 LQKENI. There are 14 residues in the CDR3. The V and J ends lost 0 bases and 6 bases, in that order; junction bases with no gene match: 1. The CDR3 nucleotides are TGTGCCAGCTCACCACCAGGGAGGGCCGGGGAGCTGTTTTTT. Translation gives CASSPPGRAGELFF. The full variable domain, with the rest looked up from reference TRBV18 and TRBJ2-2, is NAGVMQNPRHLVRRRGQEARLRCSPMKGHSHVYWYRQLPEEGLKFMVYLQKENIIDESGMPKERFSAEFPKEGPSILRIQQVVRGDSAAYFCASSPPGRAGELFFGEGSRLTVL.

V and J are TRBV28 and TRBJ1-5, with 8 bases identical to TRBD1. The CDR3 is 16 amino acids. The V gene's germline CDR1 is MDHEN and CDR2 SYDVKM. V trimming: 8 bases; J trimming: 6 bases; junction bases outside the gene matches: 15. The CDR3 nucleotides read TGTGCCAGCCAACCTGCCGGGACAGGAGGGATTCAGCCCCAGCATTTT. Amino acids: CASQPAGTGGIQPQHF.

The gene calls are TRBV5-6 and TRBJ1-2; tentatively, D is TRBD1 (6 bases). In germline, CDR1 is SGHDT, CDR2 YYEEEE. V was trimmed by 4 bases and J by 8 bases, leaving 18 bases between them. This CDR3 contains 14 residues. The CDR3 bases are TGTGCCAGCAGCCAAAAGGACAGTTCTTGGGGCTACACCTTC. This gives the protein CASSQKDSSWGYTF.

This clone was observed a few times. V and J are TRBV29-1 and TRBJ1-1; D gene uncertain. V was cut by 7 bases and J by 2 bases, with 17 bases left in between. This CDR3 has 14 residues. CDR1 is SQVTM and CDR2 is ANQGSEA in the germline V gene. CDR3 sequence: CSAYVGSINTEAFF. The CDR3 DNA sequence: TGCAGCGCTTACGTGGGCAGCATAAACACTGAAGCTTTCTTT.

DNA for the CDR3: TGCGCCAGCAGCTTCCAGGGGGTAGATGAGCAGTTCTTC. Translated, it gives CASSFQGVDEQFF. The chain links TRBV5-1 to TRBJ2-1; the match to TRBD1 covers 7 bases. Per germline, CDR1 SGHRS and CDR2 YFSETQ. There are 13 residues in the CDR3. V trimming: 2 bases; J trimming: 8 bases; junction bases outside the gene matches: 4.

The chain combines TRBV11-2 with TRBJ2-3; 9 positions match TRBD2. The J segment lost 2 bases and the V segment lost 6 bases, leaving 6 bases of the junction unmatched. Germline V gene sequence: CDR1 SGHAT, CDR2 FQNNGV. The length of the CDR3 is 15 residues. The chain's CDR3 is CASRPSGGYTDTQYF. In DNA form, the CDR3 reads TGTGCCAGCAGGCCCAGCGGGGGGTACACAGATACGCAGTATTTT. The full variable domain, with the rest looked up from reference TRBV11-2 and TRBJ2-3, is EAGVAQSPRYKIIEKRQSVAFWCNPISGHATLYWYQQILGQGPKLLIQFQNNGVVDDSQLPKDRFSAERLKGVDSTLKIQPAKLEDSAVYLCASRPSGGYTDTQYFGPGTRLTVL.

The chain joins TRBV4-1 to TRBJ2-3, with D perhaps matching TRBD2 (6 bases). Germline CDR1 is MGHRA and CDR2 is YSYEKL. Trimming took off 0 bases at V and 2 bases at J, with 12 bases between the two ends. The CDR3 has 16 amino acids. The CDR3 sequence: CASSQEQRAITDTQYF. The CDR3 nucleotides read TGCGCCAGCAGCCAAGAACAGCGGGCGATCACAGATACGCAGTATTTT.

CDR3 sequence reads: CASSSSGGRETQYF. Here the CDR3 DNA reads TGTGCCAGCTCATCCTCGGGGGGCAGGGAGACCCAGTACTTC. The chain is built from TRBV18 and TRBJ2-5; a weak D match, TRBD2 (7 bases). This CDR3 has 14 amino acids. Germline CDR1 is KGHSH and CDR2 is LQKENI. The V end lost 5 bases, the J end lost 5 bases, and 15 bases lay between the germline ends.

V gene TRBV7-2 combines with J gene TRBJ2-1; 9 bases map to TRBD2. Per germline, CDR1 SGHTA and CDR2 FQGNSA. This CDR3 is 13 amino acids long. The ends lost 3 bases at V and 13 bases at J; junction bases unmatched: 7. CDR3 sequence (DNA): TGTGCCAGCAGCTTTGGCCGGCTAGCGGGACAGTTCTTC. Its protein is CASSFGRLAGQFF.

V gene TRBV2 combines with J gene TRBJ1-5; TRBD1 aligns across 8 bases. Germline V gives CDR1 SNHLY, CDR2 FYNNEI. The CDR3 extends over 15 amino acids. The trim removed 4 bases at V and 5 bases at J, leaving 7 bases unmatched. The CDR3 loop reads CASSGQGFGDQPQHF. In DNA form, the CDR3 reads TGTGCCAGCAGTGGACAGGGGTTTGGGGATCAGCCCCAGCATTTT.

This chain joins TRBV15 and TRBJ2-5; 7 bases line up with TRBD2. This CDR3 region has 19 residues. Per germline, CDR1 LNHNV and CDR2 YYDKDF (reference sequence). V shed 0 bases and J 1 base; nucleotides not matched to a gene: 14. The CDR3 nucleotides read TGTGCCACCAGCAGAGAAAGGGAGGGCTACACAATACGCCAAGAGACCCAGTACTTC. It encodes CATSREREGYTIRQETQYF.

V and J are TRBV11-3 and TRBJ2-3, with unresolved D. Trimming removed 5 bases from V and 3 bases from J, with 6 bases in between. This CDR3 is built from 12 residues. CDR1 is SGHNT and CDR2 is YENEEA in the germline V gene. CDR3 nucleotides: TGTGCCAGCAGCCCCGGGACAGATACGCAGTATTTT. This encodes CASSPGTDTQYF.

V and J are TRBV9 and TRBJ2-7; 11 nucleotides align to TRBD2. The CDR3 totals 14 residues. CDR1 is SGDLS, CDR2 YYNGEE, per germline. Unmatched junction bases numbered 6, after V lost 3 bases and J lost 7 bases. CDR3 nucleotides: TGTGCCAGCAGCGGTCTAGCGGGAGGTAAAGAGCAGTACTTC. Residues: CASSGLAGGKEQYF.

V is TRBV7-2 and J is TRBJ2-7, with TRBD2 matching over 8 bases. The germline gives CDR1 SGHTA, CDR2 FQGNSA. With V trimmed by 0 bases and J by 10 bases, 8 bases remained unmatched. The CDR3 consists of 14 residues. CDR3 sequence reads: CASSLAAGGSVQYF. CDR3 in DNA: TGTGCCAGCAGCTTAGCCGCGGGGGGTAGTGTTCAGTACTTC.

V and J are TRBV6-6 and TRBJ2-7, with 7 bases lining up with TRBD2. CDR3 length: 15 residues. Germline trimming cut 6 bases from V and 4 bases from J; bases unmatched to any gene: 12. Germline V gene data show CDR1 as MNHNY and CDR2 as SVGAGI (reference sequence). The CDR3 is CASSLDLTSRYEQYF. As DNA, the CDR3 is TGTGCCAGCAGCCTAGACCTGACTAGCCGGTACGAGCAGTACTTC.

This sequence joins TRBV28 and TRBJ2-7, with TRBD2 as a possible D gene (7 bases). CDR3 size: 16 residues. Germline assignment: CDR1 MDHEN and CDR2 SYDVKM. Trimming removed 4 bases at V and 1 base at J, with 17 bases between. The CDR3 reads CASSSGGGRGSYEQYF. As DNA, the CDR3 is TGTGCCAGCAGTTCCGGGGGCGGGAGAGGTTCCTACGAGCAGTACTTC.